A single sample gave rise to the 18 T cell receptor beta chains below, sequenced in a study of shared clonotypes between healthy human individuals (dated by TCRdb to between 2020 and 2021). Library creation used the immunoSEQ multiplex PCR assay. The table comes from immuneACCESS by way of TCRdb, which keeps in-frame sequences with V and J called. Part of the clones is missing from these tables; in studies checked, under half for an unresolved V gene and the rest for unknown reasons. This sample lists 330,000 or so clones; 73% were detected once. The ten largest make up roughly 10% of the sample. Sample: memory CD4+ T cells sorted from blood. The cell subset or site label, read with the paper, signifies: CD45RA-negative fraction. These receptors all come from a man aged 30-40 years in good health.

This clone was counted a few times. The J gene is TRBJ2-1, the V gene TRBV2, with 9 bases fitting TRBD2. The CDR3 has 15 amino acids. Germline CDR1 and CDR2: SNHLY and FYNNEI. After removal of 4 bases from V and 7 bases from J, the junction contained 8 bases not matched to a gene. In DNA, the CDR3 is TGTGCCAGCAGTGTTCAAACTAGCGGGTTGAATGAGCAGTTCTTC. This codes for CASSVQTSGLNEQFF.

This clone was recorded a few times. The chain joins TRBV14 to TRBJ2-1; perhaps TRBD1 as D (6 bases). Trimming removed 1 base from V and 8 bases from J, with 21 bases in between. The germline gives CDR1 SGHDN, CDR2 FVKESK. This CDR3 contains 17 residues. CDR3 sequence (DNA): TGTGCCAGCAGCCAAGGTCAGGGGTGGGGGTTACAGGATGAGCAGTTCTTC. It is translated as CASSQGQGWGLQDEQFF. Complete variable domain (other parts from reference TRBV14 and TRBJ2-1): EAGVTQFPSHSVIEKGQTVTLRCDPISGHDNLYWYRRVMGKEIKFLLHFVKESKQDESGMPNNRFLAERTGGTYSTLKVQPAELEDSGVYFCASSQGQGWGLQDEQFFGPGTRLTVL.

This clone was seen a handful of times. This rearrangement joins TRBV5-1 to TRBJ2-6; D is perhaps TRBD1 or TRBD2 (5 bases each). V shed 4 bases and J shed 3 bases, with 17 bases lying between them. This CDR3 region has 17 residues. Germline V gene sequence: CDR1 SGHRS, CDR2 YFSETQ. In DNA, the CDR3 is TGCGCCAGCAGCCTGATGGGACCGCAAGTTGGGGCCAACGTCCTGACTTTC. This encodes CASSLMGPQVGANVLTF.

The chain recombines TRBV9 with TRBJ1-3, with D possibly matching TRBD1 (5 bases). The length of the CDR3 is 16 residues. The V and J ends lost 0 bases and 4 bases respectively, with 14 bases between them. Germline V CDR1 and CDR2: SGDLS, YYNGEE. CDR3 bases: TGTGCCAGCAGCGTAGACTATGGCAGGGTCGGAAACACCATATATTTT. Translation: CASSVDYGRVGNTIYF.

The sample holds one count of this clone. This chain connects TRBV6-1 to TRBJ1-1, with D perhaps matching TRBD1 (5 bases). CDR1 is MNHNS, CDR2 SASEGT, per germline. Trimming removed 2 bases from V and 8 bases from J, with 15 bases in between. The CDR3 has 14 residues. Here the CDR3 DNA reads TGTGCCAGCAGTGAATATCTGGGGAGGGGAGAAGCTTTCTTT. Amino acids: CASSEYLGRGEAFF.

This clone was picked up a small number of times. The gene calls are TRBV27 and TRBJ2-4; unclear D gene. Germline loops: CDR1 MNHEY, CDR2 SMNVEV (reference sequence). V lost 1 base and J lost 0, with 10 bases in between. The CDR3 has 16 amino acids. The CDR3 DNA is TGTGCCAGCAGTTTATTTGGAAATCTAGCCAAAAACATTCAGTACTTC. As protein: CASSLFGNLAKNIQYF.

V is TRBV29-1 and J is TRBJ1-4; tentative D call: TRBD1 (6 bases). V lost 5 bases and J 7 bases, leaving 20 bases between the germline ends. Germline CDR1 and CDR2: SQVTM and ANQGSEA. The CDR3 totals 15 residues. This CDR3 reads CSVRSSGGRGEKLFF. CDR3 DNA: TGCAGCGTTAGGAGTTCGGGGGGCAGGGGTGAAAAACTGTTTTTT. The entire variable domain, with the rest obtained from reference TRBV29-1 and TRBJ1-4, is as follows: SAVISQKPSRDICQRGTSLTIQCQVDSQVTMMFWYRQQPGQSLTLIATANQGSEATYESGFVIDKFPISRPNLTFSTLTVSNMSPEDSSIYLCSVRSSGGRGEKLFFGSGTQLSVL.

The chain carries TRBV5-1 and TRBJ2-1; no firm D call. Per germline, CDR1 SGHRS and CDR2 YFSETQ. V was cut by 3 bases and J by 5 bases, with 12 bases left in between. The CDR3 loop spans 14 amino acids. The CDR3 nucleotides read TGCGCCAGCAGCTCCGGCCTTATAAACAATGAGCAGTTCTTC. The encoded protein is CASSSGLINNEQFF.

The rearrangement links TRBV10-3 to TRBJ1-3; possible D gene TRBD1, 5 bases. V gave up 3 bases and J gave up 2 bases, with 11 bases separating them. The CDR3 is 15 amino acids. Germline CDR1 reads ENHRY; CDR2 reads SYGVKD. The CDR3: CAISEQGAAGNTIYF. CDR3 in DNA: TGTGCCATCAGTGAACAAGGGGCGGCTGGAAACACCATATATTTT.

The J gene is TRBJ2-7, the V gene TRBV29-1; 8 bases align to TRBD2. The length of the CDR3 is 12 residues. Per the germline V gene, CDR1 is SQVTM and CDR2 is ANQGSEA. After removal of 4 bases from V and 6 bases from J, the junction contained 5 bases not matched to a gene. CDR3: CSVVTSVREQYF. The DNA for the CDR3 is TGCAGCGTTGTGACTAGCGTTCGCGAGCAGTACTTC.

The CDR3, as DNA: TGTGCCAGCAGCACCGGGACTAGCGGGGTACAAGAGACCCAGTACTTC. Its translation is CASSTGTSGVQETQYF. This sequence joins TRBV5-5 and TRBJ2-5; TRBD2 matches 13 bases. CDR1 is SGHKS and CDR2 is YYEKEE in the germline V gene (reference sequence). Unmatched junction bases numbered 5, after V lost 4 bases and J lost 2 bases. This CDR3 contains 16 residues.

The V gene is TRBV7-9, the J gene TRBJ1-1; D remains ambiguous. V was pared by 5 bases and J by 2 bases, with 9 bases between. The CDR3 is made up of 13 amino acids. Germline V gives CDR1 SEHNR, CDR2 FQNEAQ (reference sequence). CDR3 residues: CASSPEVNTEAFF. The CDR3 bases are TGTGCCAGCAGCCCGGAGGTAAACACTGAAGCTTTCTTT.

V gene TRBV25-1 combines with J gene TRBJ2-6; D possibly corresponds to TRBD2 (7 bases). CDR1 is MGHDK and CDR2 is SYGVNS in the germline V gene. V was clipped by 1 base and J by 2 bases, with 9 bases between them. This CDR3 region has 16 residues. The CDR3, as DNA: TGTGCCAGCAGTGAATTAGGGGGGGCTGGGGCCAACGTCCTGACTTTC. Translation: CASSELGGAGANVLTF. Full variable domain (remainder filled in from reference TRBV25-1 and TRBJ2-6): EADIYQTPRYLVIGTGKKITLECSQTMGHDKMYWYQQDPGMELHLIHYSYGVNSTEKGDLSSESTVSRIRTEHFPLTLESARPSHTSQYLCASSELGGAGANVLTFGAGSRLTVL.

For the CDR3, the DNA is TGTGCCAGCAGCGGAAGACTCTCTGACGGCACAGATACGCAGTATTTT. As protein: CASSGRLSDGTDTQYF. The chain joins TRBV2 to TRBJ2-3; D not certain. The germline gives CDR1 SNHLY, CDR2 FYNNEI. Trimming shortened V by 6 bases and J by 1 base, and 17 bases separated the two germline ends. The CDR3 sequence is 16 residues long.

This chain joins TRBV14 and TRBJ1-3, with D possibly TRBD1 on 6 matching bases. The germline gives CDR1 SGHDN, CDR2 FVKESK. The ends were cut back, 1 base at V and 7 bases at J, with 8 bases in the middle. This CDR3 spans 13 amino acids. The CDR3 loop reads CASSQGTVNTIYF. The CDR3 nucleotides are TGTGCCAGCAGCCAAGGGACAGTGAACACCATATATTTT.

This clone was seen a handful of times. V and J are TRBV6-6 and TRBJ1-4; possible D gene TRBD1, 6 bases. The CDR3 is 13 amino acids. Deletions cut 2 bases from V and 7 bases from J, with 8 bases between. The germline V gene has CDR1 MNHNY and CDR2 SVGAGI (reference sequence). The CDR3 is CASSYGRGEKLFF. Written as DNA, the CDR3 is TGTGCCAGCAGTTACGGCAGGGGTGAAAAACTGTTTTTT.

As regards this clone: The sample contains more than one DNA sequence encoding this CDR3. The chain couples TRBV6-5 to TRBJ1-5, with D hard to call. CDR1 MNHEY and CDR2 SVGAGI come from the germline V gene. The ends were cut back, 0 bases at V and 3 bases at J, with 3 bases in the middle. The CDR3 covers 13 residues. CDR3 sequence: CASSYSSNQPQHF. The DNA of the CDR3 is TGTGCCAGCAGTTACTCGTCCAATCAGCCCCAGCATTTT.

The V gene is TRBV7-2, the J gene TRBJ2-3, with no clear D. Germline assignment: CDR1 SGHTA and CDR2 FQGNSA. The CDR3 runs 14 residues. V was pared by 4 bases and J by 4 bases, with 12 bases between. CDR3 coding DNA: TGTGCCAGCAGCTCAATGGCCGTTGCAGATACGCAGTATTTT. As protein: CASSSMAVADTQYF. Full variable domain (remainder filled in from reference TRBV7-2 and TRBJ2-3): GAGVSQSPSNKVTEKGKDVELRCDPISGHTALYWYRQSLGQGLEFLIYFQGNSAPDKSGLPSDRFSAERTGGSVSTLTIQRTQQEDSAVYLCASSSMAVADTQYFGPGTRLTVL.